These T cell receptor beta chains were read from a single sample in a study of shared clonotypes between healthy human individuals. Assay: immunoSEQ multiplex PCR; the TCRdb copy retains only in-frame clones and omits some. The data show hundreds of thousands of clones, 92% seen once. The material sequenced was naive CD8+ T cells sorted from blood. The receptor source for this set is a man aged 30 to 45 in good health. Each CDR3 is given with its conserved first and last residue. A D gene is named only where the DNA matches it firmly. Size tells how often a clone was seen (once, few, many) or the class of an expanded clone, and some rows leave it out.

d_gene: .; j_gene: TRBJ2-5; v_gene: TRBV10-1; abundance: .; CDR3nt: TGCGCCAGCAGGAGTTCGGGCGAAGAGACCCAGTACTTC; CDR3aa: CASRSSGEETQYF
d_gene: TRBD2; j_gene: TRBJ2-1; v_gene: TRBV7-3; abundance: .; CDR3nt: TGTGCCAGCAGCTTAATTGCGGGAGAGTACAATGAGCAGTTCTTC; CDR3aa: CASSLIAGEYNEQFF
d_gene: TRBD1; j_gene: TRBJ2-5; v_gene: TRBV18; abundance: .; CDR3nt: TGTGCCAGCTCACCCCCGGGACAGCAGCAAGAGACCCAGTACTTC; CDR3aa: CASSPPGQQQETQYF
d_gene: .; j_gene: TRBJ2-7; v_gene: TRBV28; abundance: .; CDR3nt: TGTGCCAGCGGCGGCGGCTCCTACGAGCAGTACTTC; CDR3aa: CASGGGSYEQYF
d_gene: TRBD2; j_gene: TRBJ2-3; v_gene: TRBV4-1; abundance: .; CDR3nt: TGCGCCAGCAGCCAAGTCACTAGCGGAGGGTTAGATACGCAGTATTTT; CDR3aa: CASSQVTSGGLDTQYF
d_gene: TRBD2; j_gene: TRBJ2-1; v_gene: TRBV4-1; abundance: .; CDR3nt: TGCGCCAGCCTAGAGCGGGAGGGGTACAATGAGCAGTTCTTC; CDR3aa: CASLEREGYNEQFF
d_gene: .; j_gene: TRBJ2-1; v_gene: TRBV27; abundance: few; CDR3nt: TGTGCCAGCAGTGGCCTAATCCATGAGCAGTTCTTC; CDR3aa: CASSGLIHEQFF
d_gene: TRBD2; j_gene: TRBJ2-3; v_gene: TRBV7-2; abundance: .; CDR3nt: TGTGCCAGCAGTCCCTCAACGGGAGGTCCAGATACGCAGTATTTT; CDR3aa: CASSPSTGGPDTQYF
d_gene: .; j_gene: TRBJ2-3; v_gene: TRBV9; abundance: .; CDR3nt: TGTGCCAGCAGCCCGGACGTCACAGATACGCAGTATTTT; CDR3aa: CASSPDVTDTQYF
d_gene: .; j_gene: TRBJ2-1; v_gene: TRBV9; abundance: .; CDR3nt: TGTGCCAGCAGCGCGGGGACACTCGGGAGCAATGAGCAGTTCTTC; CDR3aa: CASSAGTLGSNEQFF
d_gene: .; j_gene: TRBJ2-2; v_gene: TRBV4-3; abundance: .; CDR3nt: TGCGCCAGCAGCCAAGGGTGGGAAGACACCGGGGAGCTGTTTTTT; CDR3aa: CASSQGWEDTGELFF
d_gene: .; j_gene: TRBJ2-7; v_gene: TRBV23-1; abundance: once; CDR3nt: TGCGCCAGCATTCTGGGGAAGGTTGGGTCCTACGAGCAGTACTTC; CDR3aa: CASILGKVGSYEQYF
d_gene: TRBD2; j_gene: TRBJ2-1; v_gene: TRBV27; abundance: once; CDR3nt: TGTGCCAGCAGTTTTCTAGCGGTCCTGGACAATGAGCAGTTCTTC; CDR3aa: CASSFLAVLDNEQFF
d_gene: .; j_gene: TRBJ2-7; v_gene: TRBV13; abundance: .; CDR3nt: TGTGCCAGCAGCTTAAGGGGAGCTACACCCGAGCAGTACTTC; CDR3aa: CASSLRGATPEQYF
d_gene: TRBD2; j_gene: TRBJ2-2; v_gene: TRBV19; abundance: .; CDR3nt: TGTGCCAGTAGTATAGACCCGGGACTAGCGGGAGACACCGGGGAGCTGTTTTTT; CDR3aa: CASSIDPGLAGDTGELFF